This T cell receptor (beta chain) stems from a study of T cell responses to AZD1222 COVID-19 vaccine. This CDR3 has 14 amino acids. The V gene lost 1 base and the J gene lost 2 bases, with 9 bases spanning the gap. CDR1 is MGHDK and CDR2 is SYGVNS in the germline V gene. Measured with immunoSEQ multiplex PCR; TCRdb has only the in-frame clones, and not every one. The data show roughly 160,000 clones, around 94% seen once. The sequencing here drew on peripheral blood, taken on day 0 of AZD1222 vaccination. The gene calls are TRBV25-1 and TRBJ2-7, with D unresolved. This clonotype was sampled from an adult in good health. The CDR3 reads CASSESDGTYEQYF. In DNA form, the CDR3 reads TGTGCCAGCAGTGAATCAGACGGCACCTACGAGCAGTACTTC.